The clone carrying this T cell receptor (beta chain) was recorded a few times. This record belongs to a study of cytomegalovirus exposure and HLA in healthy donors. The CDR3 extends over 11 amino acids. Germline CDR1 reads GTSNPN; CDR2 reads SVGIG (reference sequence). The V end lost 3 bases, the J end lost 5 bases, and 7 bases lay between the germline ends. 13 Jbeta primers and 60 Vbeta primers were used for the PCR. Using immunoSEQ multiplex PCR, the repertoire was profiled, and TCRdb retains in-frame clones only, with some absent. This table has approximately 190,000 clones, about 70% appearing once.

Sequencing was done on a sample of PBMCs. V is TRBV30 and J is TRBJ2-5; no reliable D call. The receptor's source is a woman aged 25 to 39 in good health and CMV-seronegative. The CDR3: CAWSSVETQYF. The CDR3 nucleotides are TGTGCCTGGAGCAGCGTGGAGACCCAGTACTTC.